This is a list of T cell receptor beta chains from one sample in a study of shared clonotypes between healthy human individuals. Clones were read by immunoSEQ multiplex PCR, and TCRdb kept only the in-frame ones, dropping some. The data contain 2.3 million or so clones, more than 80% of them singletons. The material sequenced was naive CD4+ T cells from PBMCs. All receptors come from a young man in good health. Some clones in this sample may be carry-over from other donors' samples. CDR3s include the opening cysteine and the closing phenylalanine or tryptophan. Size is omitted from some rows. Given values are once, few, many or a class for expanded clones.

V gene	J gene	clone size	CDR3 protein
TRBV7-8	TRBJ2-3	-	CASSSGLSRTDTQYF
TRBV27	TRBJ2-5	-	CASRPLADRGQSRDLQETQYF
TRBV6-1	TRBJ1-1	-	CASSENQGGPGTEAFF
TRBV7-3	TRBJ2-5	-	CASSLGLQETQYF
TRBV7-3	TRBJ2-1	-	CASSLLGTSGTSHYNEQFF
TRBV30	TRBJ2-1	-	CAWSVWEYGEYNEQFF
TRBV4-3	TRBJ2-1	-	CASSQERQGGQFF
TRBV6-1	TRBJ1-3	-	CASSDGRTGNTIYF
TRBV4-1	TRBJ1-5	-	CASSQGRGPSNQPQHF
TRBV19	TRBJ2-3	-	CATSAPSTDTQYF
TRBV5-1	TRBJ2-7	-	CASRREGTYEQYF
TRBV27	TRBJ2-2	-	CASSLVGRVRPPTGELFF
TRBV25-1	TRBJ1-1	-	CASSGPVPMNTEAFF
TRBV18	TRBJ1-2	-	CASSPTGWDYGYTF
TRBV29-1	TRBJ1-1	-	CSIRGGANTEAFF
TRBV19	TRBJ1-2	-	CASSRVSNYGYTF
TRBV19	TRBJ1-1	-	CASSNNMGTEAFF
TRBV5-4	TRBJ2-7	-	CASSLHRTYEQYF
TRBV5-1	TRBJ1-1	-	CASSVGNMNTEAFF
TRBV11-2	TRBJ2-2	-	CASRFGSATNTGELFF
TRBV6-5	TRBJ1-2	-	CASSYYRGSYGYTF
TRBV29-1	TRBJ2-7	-	CSVDTGDEQYF
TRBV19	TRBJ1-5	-	CASSVPGQGYQPQHF
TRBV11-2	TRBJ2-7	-	CASSLEGTGRDEQYF
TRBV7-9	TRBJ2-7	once	CASSLVGQGVSYEQYF
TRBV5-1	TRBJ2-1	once	CASSQTTVDNEQFF
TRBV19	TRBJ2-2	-	CASNTGAQGATGELFF